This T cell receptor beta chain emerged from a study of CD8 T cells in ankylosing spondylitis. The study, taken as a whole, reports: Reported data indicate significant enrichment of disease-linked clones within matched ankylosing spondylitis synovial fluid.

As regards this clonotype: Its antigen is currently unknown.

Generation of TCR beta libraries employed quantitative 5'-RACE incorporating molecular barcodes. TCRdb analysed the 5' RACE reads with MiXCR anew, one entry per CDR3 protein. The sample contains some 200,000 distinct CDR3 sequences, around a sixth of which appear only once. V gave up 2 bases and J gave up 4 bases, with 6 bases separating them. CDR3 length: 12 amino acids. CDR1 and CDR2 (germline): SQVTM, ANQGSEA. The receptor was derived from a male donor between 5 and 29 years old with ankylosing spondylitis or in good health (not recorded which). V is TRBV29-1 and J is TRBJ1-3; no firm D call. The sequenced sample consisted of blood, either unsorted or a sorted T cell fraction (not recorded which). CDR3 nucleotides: TGCAGCGTTGAAATGTCGGGAAACACCATATATTTT. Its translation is CSVEMSGNTIYF.